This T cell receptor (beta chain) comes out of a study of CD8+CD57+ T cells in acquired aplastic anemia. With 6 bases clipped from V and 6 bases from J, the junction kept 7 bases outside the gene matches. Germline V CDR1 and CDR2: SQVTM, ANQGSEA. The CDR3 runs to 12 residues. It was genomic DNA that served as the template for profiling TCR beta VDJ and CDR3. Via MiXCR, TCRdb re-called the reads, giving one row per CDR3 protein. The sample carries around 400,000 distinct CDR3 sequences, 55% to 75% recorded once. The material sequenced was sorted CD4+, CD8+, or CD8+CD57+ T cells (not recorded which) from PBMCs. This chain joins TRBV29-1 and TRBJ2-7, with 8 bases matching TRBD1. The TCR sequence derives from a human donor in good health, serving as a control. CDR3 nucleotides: TGCAGCGTGGTCCGCGACAGGGGCGAGCAGTACTTC. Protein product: CSVVRDRGEQYF.